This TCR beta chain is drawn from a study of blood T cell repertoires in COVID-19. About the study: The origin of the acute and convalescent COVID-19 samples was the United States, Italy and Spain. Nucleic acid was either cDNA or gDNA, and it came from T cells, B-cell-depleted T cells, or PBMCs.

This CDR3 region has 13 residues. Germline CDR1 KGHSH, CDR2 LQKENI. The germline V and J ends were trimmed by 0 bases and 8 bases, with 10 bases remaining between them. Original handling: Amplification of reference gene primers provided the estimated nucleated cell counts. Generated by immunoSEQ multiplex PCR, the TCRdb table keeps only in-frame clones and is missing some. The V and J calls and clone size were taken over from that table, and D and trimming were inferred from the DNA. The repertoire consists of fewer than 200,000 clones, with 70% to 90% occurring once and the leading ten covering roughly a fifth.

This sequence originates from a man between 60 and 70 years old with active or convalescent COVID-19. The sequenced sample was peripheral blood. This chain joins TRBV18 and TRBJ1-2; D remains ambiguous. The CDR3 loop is CASSPPQGGGYTF. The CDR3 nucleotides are TGTGCCAGCTCACCACCCCAAGGAGGGGGCTACACCTTC.